The text below deals with one TCR beta chain. The antigen remains unidentified. These data are taken from a study of T cell responses to AZD1222 COVID-19 vaccine. J was trimmed by 4 bases and V by 2 bases; bases with no gene match: 7. The CDR3 has 16 residues. CDR1 is MNHEY, CDR2 SMNVEV, per germline (reference sequence). Pooled in the analysis were second doses at about 4 or about 12 weeks. General observations from the study: Donors in the cohort were predominantly white British and more often female, and clonal diversity was possibly underestimated. An increase in Spike-specific TCR breadth and depth was observed after two AZD1222 doses.

Here immunoSEQ multiplex PCR was the method, and the copy in TCRdb shows in-frame clones only, minus some. Of 95,000 to 100,000 clones in the sample, 85% to 90% were seen once. The sample here was peripheral blood, taken 28 days after the second AZD1222 dose. The source of this sequence is an adult who received the AZD1222 COVID-19 vaccine. V and J are TRBV27 and TRBJ1-2, with 10 bases lining up with TRBD1. CDR3 sequence: CASSLGTGVASYGYTF. The CDR3 DNA sequence: TGTGCCAGCAGTTTAGGGACAGGGGTTGCGTCCTATGGCTACACCTTC.